The T cell receptor beta chain described here comes from a study of T cell responses to AZD1222 COVID-19 vaccine. On the study more broadly: Whether given at about 4 or about 12 weeks, second doses were pooled.

Produced via immunoSEQ multiplex PCR; TCRdb's table is partial and in-frame only. The sample contains about 94,000 clones, nearly 90% of which appear only once. Study-level results: The repertoires were collected only after the peak T cell response. Only 6 or 7 AZD1222 recipients tested seropositive at baseline.

About this clone itself: The target antigen is unknown.

The receptor was derived from an adult in good health. The material was peripheral blood, obtained on day 0 of AZD1222 vaccination.

The chain's CDR3 is CASTKAGYTEAFF. DNA of the CDR3: TGTGCCAGCACCAAAGCGGGGTACACTGAAGCTTTCTTT. The chain carries TRBV6-5 and TRBJ1-1; D gene ambiguous. Trimming removed 7 bases at V and 3 bases at J, with 12 bases between. The CDR3 has 13 amino acids. Germline CDR1 reads MNHEY; CDR2 reads SVGAGI.